The following is a T cell receptor (beta chain) sequence with its context. This specimen belongs to a study of response to subunit inactivated influenza vaccine. TCRdb re-derived calls from the RT-PCR reads in MiXCR, one entry per CDR3 protein. The sample yields around 790,000 distinct CDR3 sequences, approximately 22% seen once. This CDR3 spans 14 amino acids. With 7 bases clipped from V and 8 bases from J, the junction kept 9 bases outside the gene matches. Germline assignment: CDR1 MDHEN and CDR2 SYDVKM. The V call is TRBV28, the J call TRBJ2-1; 9 bases fit TRBD1. The specimen was PBMCs from blood, collected 5 days after vaccination. The TCR sequence derives from a man over 45 who received an inactivated influenza vaccine. CDR3 nucleotide sequence: TGTGCCAGCATAGCGACAGGGGGATACTATGAGCAGTTCTTC. Protein sequence: CASIATGGYYEQFF.